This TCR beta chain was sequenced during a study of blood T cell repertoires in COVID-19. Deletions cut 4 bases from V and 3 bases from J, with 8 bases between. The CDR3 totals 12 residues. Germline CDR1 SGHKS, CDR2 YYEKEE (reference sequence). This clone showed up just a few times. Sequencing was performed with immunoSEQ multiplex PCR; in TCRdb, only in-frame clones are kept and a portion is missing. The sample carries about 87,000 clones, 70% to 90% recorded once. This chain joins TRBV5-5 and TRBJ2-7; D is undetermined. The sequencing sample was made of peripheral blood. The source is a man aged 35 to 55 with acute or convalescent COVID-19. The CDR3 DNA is TGTGCCAGCAGCGTAGACAACTACGAGCAGTACTTC. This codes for CASSVDNYEQYF.